These T cell receptor beta chains were read from a single sample in a study of control samples from healthy donors and cancer patients. Here immunoSEQ multiplex PCR was the method, and the copy in TCRdb shows in-frame clones only, minus some. This table holds around 120,000 clones, around 90% found once. Sequences were obtained from blood. The receptors stem from a man aged 35 to 55 in good health. Each CDR3 is given with its conserved first and last residue. Each record gives: D gene, J gene, clone size, CDR3 length, V gene, CDR3 DNA, CDR3 protein. A D gene is named only where the DNA matches it firmly. Rows may omit the clone size; those that give it use once, few, many or a size class.

D gene: .
J gene: TRBJ2-5
clone size: .
CDR3 length: 11
V gene: TRBV13
CDR3 DNA: TGTGCCAGCAGCCGCGAAGAGACCCAGTACTTC
CDR3 protein: CASSREETQYF

D gene: TRBD1
J gene: TRBJ2-2
clone size: .
CDR3 length: 15
V gene: TRBV7-2
CDR3 DNA: TGTGCCAGCAGCTCGAGTCCCGGGACAGGCGGGGAGCTGTTTTTT
CDR3 protein: CASSSSPGTGGELFF

D gene: .
J gene: TRBJ2-2
clone size: .
CDR3 length: 14
V gene: TRBV2
CDR3 DNA: TGTGCCAGCAGTGAAAGGGGACTTAACGGGGAGCTGTTTTTT
CDR3 protein: CASSERGLNGELFF

D gene: TRBD1
J gene: TRBJ1-1
clone size: .
CDR3 length: 13
V gene: TRBV18
CDR3 DNA: TGTGCCAGCTCACAACAGGGGGACACTGAAGCTTTCTTT
CDR3 protein: CASSQQGDTEAFF

D gene: TRBD1
J gene: TRBJ1-1
clone size: .
CDR3 length: 15
V gene: TRBV7-2
CDR3 DNA: TGTGCCAGCAGCGTATCCGGGACAGCGAACACTGAAGCTTTCTTT
CDR3 protein: CASSVSGTANTEAFF

D gene: .
J gene: TRBJ2-7
clone size: few
CDR3 length: 14
V gene: TRBV7-9
CDR3 DNA: TGTGCCAGCAGCCGGGGGACAGAGACCTACGAGCAGTACTTC
CDR3 protein: CASSRGTETYEQYF

D gene: .
J gene: TRBJ1-6
clone size: .
CDR3 length: 15
V gene: TRBV7-2
CDR3 DNA: TGTGCCAGCAGCCTTCGGGACTATTCTAATTCACCCCTCCACTTT
CDR3 protein: CASSLRDYSNSPLHF

D gene: .
J gene: TRBJ2-7
clone size: .
CDR3 length: 15
V gene: TRBV5-6
CDR3 DNA: TGTGCCAGCAGCTTTGGTCCGCAACCTACCTACGAGCAGTACTTC
CDR3 protein: CASSFGPQPTYEQYF

D gene: .
J gene: TRBJ1-3
clone size: .
CDR3 length: 15
V gene: TRBV18
CDR3 DNA: TGTGCCAGCTCACCTCAGGGGCGAACTGGAAACACCATATATTTT
CDR3 protein: CASSPQGRTGNTIYF

D gene: .
J gene: TRBJ1-1
clone size: .
CDR3 length: 16
V gene: TRBV29-1
CDR3 DNA: TGCAGCGTTGTCTCCCCGAGCCCGGGGCGGAACACTGAAGCTTTCTTT
CDR3 protein: CSVVSPSPGRNTEAFF

D gene: TRBD1
J gene: TRBJ1-5
clone size: once
CDR3 length: 19
V gene: TRBV11-2
CDR3 DNA: TGTGCCAGCAGCTTAGATCGTAGTGTGACAGGGGGTAGAAATCAGCCCCAGCATTTT
CDR3 protein: CASSLDRSVTGGRNQPQHF

D gene: TRBD1
J gene: TRBJ2-6
clone size: .
CDR3 length: 17
V gene: TRBV5-4
CDR3 DNA: TGTGCCAGCAGCGTCGGGACAGGGGAATCTGGGGCCAACGTCCTGACTTTC
CDR3 protein: CASSVGTGESGANVLTF

D gene: TRBD1
J gene: TRBJ1-2
clone size: once
CDR3 length: 14
V gene: TRBV5-1
CDR3 DNA: TGCGCCAGCAACCCAACAGGGGACCTTTATGGCTACACCTTC
CDR3 protein: CASNPTGDLYGYTF

D gene: .
J gene: TRBJ1-2
clone size: .
CDR3 length: 13
V gene: TRBV9
CDR3 DNA: TGTGCCAGCAGCGTCGGACAGCTCTATGGCTACACCTTC
CDR3 protein: CASSVGQLYGYTF

D gene: .
J gene: TRBJ2-1
clone size: .
CDR3 length: 16
V gene: TRBV7-8
CDR3 DNA: TGTGCCAGCAGCGCTCGTATCAGGGAGGTACACAATGAGCAGTTCTTC
CDR3 protein: CASSARIREVHNEQFF

D gene: .
J gene: TRBJ1-5
clone size: once
CDR3 length: 12
V gene: TRBV7-2
CDR3 DNA: TGTGCCAGCAGCCCGCAGAATCAGCCCCAGCATTTT
CDR3 protein: CASSPQNQPQHF

D gene: .
J gene: TRBJ1-4
clone size: .
CDR3 length: 13
V gene: TRBV30
CDR3 DNA: TGTGCCTGGACGTCAGCAACTAATGAAAAACTGTTTTTT
CDR3 protein: CAWTSATNEKLFF

D gene: .
J gene: TRBJ2-1
clone size: .
CDR3 length: 17
V gene: TRBV21-1
CDR3 DNA: TGTGCCAGCAGCACTTACAGTATGGGCCTGAACTACAATGAGCAGTTCTTC
CDR3 protein: CASSTYSMGLNYNEQFF